This TCR beta chain was found in a study of cytomegalovirus exposure and HLA in healthy donors. Study-wide findings and caveats: A few chains tied to CMV proved CMV antigen-specific in vitro. Researchers reported in a later analysis that a missense DCLRE1C variant was tied to TCR beta V- and J-gene trimming. Earlier results showed most TCR beta V segments being productive about 90% or about 30% of the time.

From germline, CDR1 is MNHEY and CDR2 SMNVEV (reference sequence). With 5 bases removed from V and 1 base from J, the gap between germline ends came to 9 bases. The CDR3 spans 14 residues. On this clone itself: Antigen unknown.

The primer mix had 60 Vbeta and 13 Jbeta primers. Per the original methods: There were about 80 million unique TCR beta chains by a later count, and around 10 million of them were shared. Assay: immunoSEQ multiplex PCR; the TCRdb copy retains only in-frame clones and omits some. That table supplies the V and J calls and clone size; D and trimming were determined from the DNA. The repertoire consists of about 160,000 clones, with approximately 80% occurring once and the leading ten covering about 9.9%. The V gene is TRBV27, the J gene TRBJ1-5; D is perhaps TRBD1 (5 bases). Sequenced material: PBMCs. This sequence originates from a man between 18 and 29 years old in good health and CMV-seropositive. The CDR3 bases are TGTGCCAGCAGTACCAGGGTCAGCAATCAGCCCCAGCATTTT. As protein: CASSTRVSNQPQHF.